This T cell receptor (beta chain) was recovered during a study of blood T cell repertoires in COVID-19. Whole-study context: COVID-19 samples collected from the United States, Italy and Spain covered acute and convalescent phases. PBMCs, B-cell-depleted T cells, or T cells provided the cDNA or gDNA that made up the material.

Assay used: immunoSEQ multiplex PCR; TCRdb lists only in-frame clones, some missing. The sample has some 80,000 clones, roughly 87% seen once. In germline, CDR1 is SEHNR, CDR2 FQNEAQ (reference sequence). The CDR3 loop spans 15 amino acids. J gave up 6 bases and V 6 bases, and 9 bases lay outside the gene matches. The origin of this receptor is a woman between 50 and 59 years old with active or convalescent COVID-19. This sequence joins TRBV7-9 and TRBJ2-1, with 9 bases lining up with TRBD2. What was sequenced was peripheral blood. CDR3 bases: TGTGCCAGCAGTTATGGGGGACTAGCAGTCAATGAGCAGTTCTTC. Amino acids: CASSYGGLAVNEQFF.